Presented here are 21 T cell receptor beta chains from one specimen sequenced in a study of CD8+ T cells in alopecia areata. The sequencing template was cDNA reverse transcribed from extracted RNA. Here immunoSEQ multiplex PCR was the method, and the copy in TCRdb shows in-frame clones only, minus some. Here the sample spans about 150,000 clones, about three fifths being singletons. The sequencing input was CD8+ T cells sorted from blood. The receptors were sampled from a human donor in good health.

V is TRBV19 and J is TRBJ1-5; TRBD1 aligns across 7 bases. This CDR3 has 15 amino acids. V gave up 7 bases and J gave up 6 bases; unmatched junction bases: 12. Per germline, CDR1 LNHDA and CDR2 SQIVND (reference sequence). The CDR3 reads CASKTEGAWIQPQHF. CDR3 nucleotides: TGTGCCAGTAAAACTGAGGGGGCTTGGATTCAGCCCCAGCATTTT.

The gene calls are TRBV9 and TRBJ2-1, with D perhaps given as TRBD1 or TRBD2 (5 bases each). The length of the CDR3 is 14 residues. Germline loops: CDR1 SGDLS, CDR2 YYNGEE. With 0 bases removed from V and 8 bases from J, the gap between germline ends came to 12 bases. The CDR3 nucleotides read TGTGCCAGCAGCGTAGCGGGGACCTGGGATGAGCAGTTCTTC. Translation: CASSVAGTWDEQFF.

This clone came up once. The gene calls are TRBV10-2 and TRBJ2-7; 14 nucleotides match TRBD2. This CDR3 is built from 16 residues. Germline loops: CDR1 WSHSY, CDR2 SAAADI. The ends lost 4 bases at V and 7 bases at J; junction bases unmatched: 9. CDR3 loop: CASSAGTSGRLGEQYF. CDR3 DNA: TGCGCCAGCAGTGCGGGGACTAGCGGGAGATTAGGGGAGCAGTACTTC.

The DNA for the CDR3 is TGTGCCAGTAAGGGGACAGCGAACACTGAAGCTTTCTTT. Amino acid sequence: CASKGTANTEAFF. This chain connects TRBV19 to TRBJ1-1; 7 positions agree with TRBD1. The ends lost 7 bases at V and 1 base at J; junction bases unmatched: 3. The CDR3 is 13 residues long. CDR1 and CDR2 (germline): LNHDA, SQIVND (reference sequence).

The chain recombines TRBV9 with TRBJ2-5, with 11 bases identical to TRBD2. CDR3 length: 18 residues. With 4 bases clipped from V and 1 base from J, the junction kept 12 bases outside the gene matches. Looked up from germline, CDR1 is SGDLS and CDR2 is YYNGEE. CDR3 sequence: CASSQMRETSGIQETQYF. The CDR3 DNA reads TGTGCCAGCAGCCAAATGCGGGAGACTAGCGGGATCCAAGAGACCCAGTACTTC.

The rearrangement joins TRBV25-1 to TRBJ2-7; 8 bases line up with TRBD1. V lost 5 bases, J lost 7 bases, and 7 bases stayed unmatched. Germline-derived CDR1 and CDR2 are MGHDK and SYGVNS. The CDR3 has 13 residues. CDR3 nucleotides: TGTGCCAGCAGTTTTATGACAGGGGTTGAGCAGTACTTC. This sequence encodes CASSFMTGVEQYF.

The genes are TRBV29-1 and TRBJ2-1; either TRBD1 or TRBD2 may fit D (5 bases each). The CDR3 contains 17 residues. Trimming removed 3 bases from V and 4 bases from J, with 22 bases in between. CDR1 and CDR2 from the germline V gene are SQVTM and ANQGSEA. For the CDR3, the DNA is TGCAGCGTTGAGGGGGAACCACGGACGGAAGTGTACAATGAGCAGTTCTTC. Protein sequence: CSVEGEPRTEVYNEQFF.

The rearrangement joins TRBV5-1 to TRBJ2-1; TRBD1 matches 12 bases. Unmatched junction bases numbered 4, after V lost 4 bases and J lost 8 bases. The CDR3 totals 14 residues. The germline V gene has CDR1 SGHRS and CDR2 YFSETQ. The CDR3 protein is CASSQGQGAYEQFF. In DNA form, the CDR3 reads TGCGCCAGCAGCCAGGGACAGGGGGCCTATGAGCAGTTCTTC.

The DNA for the CDR3 is TGTGCCAGCAGTTTAGCACCAGGGGCGGCCTACGAGCAGTACTTC. Protein: CASSLAPGAAYEQYF. The chain employs TRBV27 and TRBJ2-7, with a possible D match to TRBD1 (6 bases). Germline CDR1 reads MNHEY; CDR2 reads SMNVEV (reference sequence). The CDR3 runs 15 residues. V lost 2 bases and J lost 2, with 13 bases in between.

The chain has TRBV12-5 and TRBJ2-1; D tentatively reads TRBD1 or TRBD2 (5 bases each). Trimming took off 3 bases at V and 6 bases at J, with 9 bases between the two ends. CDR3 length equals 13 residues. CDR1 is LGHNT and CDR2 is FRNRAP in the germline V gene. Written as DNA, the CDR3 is TGTGCTAGTGGTTTTGCAGGGACCAATGAGCAGTTCTTC. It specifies CASGFAGTNEQFF.

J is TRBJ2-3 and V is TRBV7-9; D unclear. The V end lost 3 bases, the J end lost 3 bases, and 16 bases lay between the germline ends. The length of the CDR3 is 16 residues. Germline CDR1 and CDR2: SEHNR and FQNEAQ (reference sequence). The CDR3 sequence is CASSLFEWAATDTQYF. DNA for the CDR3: TGTGCCAGCAGCTTGTTTGAGTGGGCCGCGACAGATACGCAGTATTTT.

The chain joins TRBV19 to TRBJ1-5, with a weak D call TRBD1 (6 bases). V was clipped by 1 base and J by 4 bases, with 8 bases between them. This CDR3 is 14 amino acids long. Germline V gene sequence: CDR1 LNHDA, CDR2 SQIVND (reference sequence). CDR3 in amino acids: CASSIGTVNQPQHF. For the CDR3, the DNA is TGTGCCAGTAGTATAGGGACAGTAAATCAGCCCCAGCATTTT.

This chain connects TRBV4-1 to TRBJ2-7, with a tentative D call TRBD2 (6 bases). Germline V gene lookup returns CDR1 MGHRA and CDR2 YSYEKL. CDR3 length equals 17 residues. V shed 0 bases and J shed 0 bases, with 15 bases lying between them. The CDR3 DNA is TGCGCCAGCAGCCAAGACGGGCCAGGGACTTACTCCTACGAGCAGTACTTC. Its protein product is CASSQDGPGTYSYEQYF.

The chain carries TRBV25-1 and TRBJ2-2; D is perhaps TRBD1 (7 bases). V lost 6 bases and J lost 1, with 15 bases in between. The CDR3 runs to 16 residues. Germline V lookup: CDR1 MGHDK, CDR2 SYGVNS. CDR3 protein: CASRGGRQGNTGELFF. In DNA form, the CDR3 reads TGTGCCAGCAGGGGGGGTCGACAGGGGAACACCGGGGAGCTGTTTTTT. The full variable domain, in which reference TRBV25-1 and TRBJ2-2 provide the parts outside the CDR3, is EADIYQTPRYLVIGTGKKITLECSQTMGHDKMYWYQQDPGMELHLIHYSYGVNSTEKGDLSSESTVSRIRTEHFPLTLESARPSHTSQYLCASRGGRQGNTGELFFGEGSRLTVL.

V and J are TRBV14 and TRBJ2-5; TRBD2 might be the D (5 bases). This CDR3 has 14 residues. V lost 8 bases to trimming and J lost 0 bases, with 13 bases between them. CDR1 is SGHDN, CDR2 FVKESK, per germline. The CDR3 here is CASSLRVNQETQYF. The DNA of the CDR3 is TGTGCCAGCTCCTTGAGGGTGAACCAAGAGACCCAGTACTTC.

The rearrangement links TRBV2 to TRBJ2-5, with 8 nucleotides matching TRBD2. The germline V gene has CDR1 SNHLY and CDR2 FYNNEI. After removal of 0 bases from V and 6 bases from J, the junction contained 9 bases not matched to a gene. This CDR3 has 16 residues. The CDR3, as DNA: TGTGCCAGCAGTGAAGCTCCGGGACTAGTTAGACAGACCCAGTACTTC. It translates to CASSEAPGLVRQTQYF.

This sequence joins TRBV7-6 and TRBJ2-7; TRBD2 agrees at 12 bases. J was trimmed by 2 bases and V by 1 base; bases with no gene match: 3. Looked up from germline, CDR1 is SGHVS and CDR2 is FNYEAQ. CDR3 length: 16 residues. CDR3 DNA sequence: TGTGCCAGCAGCTTAGAGGCTAGCGGGAGGGCCTACGAGCAGTACTTC. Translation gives CASSLEASGRAYEQYF.

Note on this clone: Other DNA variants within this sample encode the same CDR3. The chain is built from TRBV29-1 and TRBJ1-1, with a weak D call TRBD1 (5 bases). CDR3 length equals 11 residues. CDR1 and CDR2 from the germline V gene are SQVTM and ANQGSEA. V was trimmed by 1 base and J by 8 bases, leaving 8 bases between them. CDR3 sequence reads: CSVEARTEAFF. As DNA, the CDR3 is TGCAGCGTTGAAGCCCGGACAGAAGCTTTCTTT.

Written as DNA, the CDR3 is TGCAGCGTCGATCCAGGGACAGCTTATGGCTACACCTTC. It yields the protein CSVDPGTAYGYTF. The V gene is TRBV29-1, the J gene TRBJ1-2; 7 nucleotides align to TRBD1. CDR3 size: 13 residues. Germline-derived CDR1 and CDR2 are SQVTM and ANQGSEA. The junction had 9 bases not matched to a gene; V was cut back by 6 bases and J by 5 bases.

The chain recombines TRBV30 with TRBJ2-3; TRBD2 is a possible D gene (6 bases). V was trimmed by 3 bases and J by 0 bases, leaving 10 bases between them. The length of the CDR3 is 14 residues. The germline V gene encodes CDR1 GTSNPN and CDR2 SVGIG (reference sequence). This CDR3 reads CAWSAGLSTDTQYF. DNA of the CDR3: TGTGCCTGGAGCGCGGGGCTTAGCACAGATACGCAGTATTTT.

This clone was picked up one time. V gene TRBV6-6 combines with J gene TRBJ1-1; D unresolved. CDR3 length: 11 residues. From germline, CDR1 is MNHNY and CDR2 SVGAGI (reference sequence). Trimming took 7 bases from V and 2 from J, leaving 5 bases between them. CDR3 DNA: TGTGCCAGCACCTCTAACACTGAAGCTTTCTTT. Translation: CASTSNTEAFF.